This TCR beta chain was observed in a study of kidney transplant recipient with SARS-CoV-2 infection. TCRdb called the reads again in MiXCR, with one record for every CDR3 protein. The sample comprises 250,000 or so distinct CDR3 sequences, around 26% of which are singletons, and roughly 7% rests with the top ten. This clonotype was recorded only once. This may be a read error, as it is one base from a much larger clone. Sequenced material: a blood sample, taken at baseline and between days 110 and 120 from a kidney transplant recipient. This receptor was identified in a male patient aged 25-45 years who had COVID-19 and was a kidney transplant recipient. Some T cells could come from the graft donor.

This chain's CDR3 is CASNRDRGTQYF. Here the CDR3 DNA reads TGCGCCAGCAACAGAGACAGGGGGACCCAGTACTTC. The V call is TRBV5-1, the J call TRBJ2-5; 8 nucleotides match TRBD1. Losses at the gene ends were 6 bases for V and 7 bases for J; bases not matched to a gene: 5. Germline CDR1 SGHRS, CDR2 YFSETQ. The CDR3 runs 12 residues.